This T cell receptor beta chain came from a study of cytomegalovirus exposure and HLA in healthy donors. The CDR3 contains 14 residues. CDR1 is SGHNT and CDR2 is YYREEE in the germline V gene (reference sequence). V was shortened by 2 bases and J by 0 bases, with 9 bases between the two germline ends. General study results and limits: Most of the TCR beta V segments (in an earlier analysis) were productive either about 87% or about 30% of the time.

This clone occurred once. No antigen is known for it. Primers for the PCR totalled 60 Vbeta and 13 Jbeta. Produced via immunoSEQ multiplex PCR; TCRdb's table is partial and in-frame only. The sample lists over 130,000 clones; around 80% were seen once. The sample consisted of PBMCs. The chain employs TRBV5-4 and TRBJ2-7; tentatively, D is TRBD1 (5 bases). The clonotype originates from a female donor in good health and CMV-seronegative. The CDR3 spells CASSFDQGSYEQYF. CDR3 DNA sequence: TGTGCCAGCAGCTTCGATCAGGGCTCCTACGAGCAGTACTTC.